Below, one T cell receptor beta chain is given with its context. This entry is derived from a study of neoadjuvant anti-PD-1 for oral cavity cancer. Here immunoSEQ multiplex PCR was the method, and the copy in TCRdb shows in-frame clones only, minus some. The sample comprises some 14,000 clones, less than 85% of which are singletons, and approximately 2% rests with the top ten. The CDR3 is 13 amino acids. Between the trimmed V and J ends, which lost 3 bases and 6 bases, there was a span of 11 bases. The germline CDR1 and CDR2 sequences are SNHLY and FYNNEI. This specimen was PBMCs, taken before nivolumab (anti-PD-1) treatment. This TCR was sampled from a person between 40 and 85 years old with oral cavity squamous cell carcinoma. The chain carries TRBV2 and TRBJ1-2; D remains ambiguous. The CDR3 loop reads CASSERPTDGYTF. Written as DNA, the CDR3 is TGTGCCAGCAGTGAGAGGCCCACGGATGGCTACACCTTC.